These T cell receptor beta chains were read from a single sample in a study of beta chain features in type 1 diabetes. TCRdb keeps only in-frame clones here, not all; method: immunoSEQ multiplex PCR. The sample yields 250,000 to 350,000 clones, 8% to 13% seen once. The source material was naive CD4+ T cells from blood. These receptors were collected from a woman aged 25-40 years in good health. Both conserved end residues are part of each CDR3. Fields, in order: D gene, clone size, J gene, V gene, CDR3 protein, CDR3 DNA. D genes are given only for firm matches. Clone sizes are given selectively: once, few, many, or a class where the clone is expanded.

D: TRBD2; size: NA; J: TRBJ2-4; V: TRBV9; CDR3: CASSPGLAGAGAKNIQYF; DNA: TGTGCCAGCAGCCCAGGACTAGCGGGAGCGGGCGCCAAAAACATTCAGTACTTC
D: NA; size: NA; J: TRBJ1-2; V: TRBV28; CDR3: CASSRTGTYGYTF; DNA: TGTGCCAGCAGTCGTACAGGGACCTATGGCTACACCTTC
D: TRBD2; size: few; J: TRBJ2-3; V: TRBV2; CDR3: CASSPGLAGERDTQYF; DNA: TGTGCCAGCAGTCCGGGACTAGCGGGAGAGAGAGATACGCAGTATTTT
D: TRBD2; size: few; J: TRBJ2-7; V: TRBV10-3; CDR3: CAISEGTSGSYEQYF; DNA: TGTGCCATCAGTGAAGGGACTAGCGGGAGCTACGAGCAGTACTTC
D: TRBD2; size: NA; J: TRBJ2-1; V: TRBV13; CDR3: CASSFIASGHTGNNEQFF; DNA: TGTGCCAGCAGCTTCATCGCTAGCGGCCACACGGGTAACAATGAGCAGTTCTTC
D: NA; size: few; J: TRBJ2-6; V: TRBV28; CDR3: CASRRDQGTGANVLTF; DNA: TGTGCCAGCAGACGAGACCAGGGTACTGGGGCCAACGTCCTGACTTTC
D: TRBD1; size: few; J: TRBJ1-1; V: TRBV19; CDR3: CASSYDRANTEAFF; DNA: TGTGCCAGTAGTTACGACAGGGCGAACACTGAAGCTTTCTTT
D: TRBD2; size: once; J: TRBJ2-2; V: TRBV27; CDR3: CASSSPGLAGGYTGELFF; DNA: TGTGCCAGCAGTTCTCCGGGACTAGCGGGAGGTTACACCGGGGAGCTGTTTTTT
D: NA; size: NA; J: TRBJ2-7; V: TRBV29-1; CDR3: CSVASQGHYSYEQYF; DNA: TGCAGCGTTGCGTCCCAGGGGCACTACTCCTACGAGCAGTACTTC
D: TRBD1; size: NA; J: TRBJ2-7; V: TRBV4-2; CDR3: CASSQDLGQATYEQYF; DNA: TGTGCCAGCAGCCAAGATCTGGGACAGGCCACCTACGAGCAGTACTTC
D: TRBD1; size: few; J: TRBJ2-7; V: TRBV6-5; CDR3: CASSYSGQGPYEQYF; DNA: TGTGCCAGCAGTTACTCCGGACAGGGGCCCTACGAGCAGTACTTC
D: NA; size: NA; J: TRBJ2-7; V: TRBV7-2; CDR3: CASSLSVYEQYF; DNA: TGTGCCAGCAGCTTATCGGTCTACGAGCAGTACTTC
D: NA; size: NA; J: TRBJ2-2; V: TRBV5-4; CDR3: CASSPAGSLKFTGELFF; DNA: TGTGCCAGCAGTCCCGCCGGGTCCTTAAAATTCACCGGGGAGCTGTTTTTT
D: NA; size: few; J: TRBJ2-7; V: TRBV21-1; CDR3: CARPEVVSYEQYF; DNA: TGTGCCAGGCCGGAGGTAGTCTCCTACGAGCAGTACTTC
D: NA; size: NA; J: TRBJ2-7; V: TRBV11-2; CDR3: CASSLAGYDEQYF; DNA: TGTGCCAGCAGCTTAGCGGGATACGACGAGCAGTACTTC
D: NA; size: NA; J: TRBJ2-3; V: TRBV7-9; CDR3: CAGLKPSSTDTQYF; DNA: TGTGCCGGACTAAAACCCTCTAGCACAGATACGCAGTATTTT
D: TRBD1; size: NA; J: TRBJ1-5; V: TRBV2; CDR3: CASSAGTGGRGNQPQHF; DNA: TGTGCCAGCAGCGCCGGGACAGGGGGTCGGGGCAATCAGCCCCAGCATTTT
D: NA; size: NA; J: TRBJ1-1; V: TRBV4-2; CDR3: CASSQAGLYTEAFF; DNA: TGTGCCAGCAGCCAAGCTGGACTATACACTGAAGCTTTCTTT
D: TRBD2; size: NA; J: TRBJ2-1; V: TRBV5-1; CDR3: CASSPSTSGRLNEQFF; DNA: TGCGCCAGCAGCCCCTCGACTAGCGGGAGGCTCAATGAGCAGTTCTTC
D: TRBD2; size: few; J: TRBJ2-1; V: TRBV7-8; CDR3: CASSLASGVSEQFF; DNA: TGTGCCAGCAGCTTAGCCAGCGGGGTTTCCGAGCAGTTCTTC
D: NA; size: few; J: TRBJ2-7; V: TRBV28; CDR3: CASSPGGASSYEQYF; DNA: TGTGCCAGCAGTCCCGGGGGAGCGAGCTCCTACGAGCAGTACTTC
D: TRBD2; size: few; J: TRBJ2-1; V: TRBV19; CDR3: CASGPLGLARNEQFF; DNA: TGTGCCAGTGGACCTTTGGGACTAGCGAGGAATGAGCAGTTCTTC
D: NA; size: NA; J: TRBJ2-5; V: TRBV15; CDR3: CATSRVASGETQYF; DNA: TGTGCCACCAGCAGAGTAGCAAGCGGGGAGACCCAGTACTTC
D: NA; size: NA; J: TRBJ2-5; V: TRBV7-9; CDR3: CASSPRQDQETQYF; DNA: TGTGCCAGCAGCCCCAGACAGGACCAAGAGACCCAGTACTTC
D: NA; size: NA; J: TRBJ1-1; V: TRBV2; CDR3: CASSADYTEAFF; DNA: TGTGCCAGCAGTGCGGACTACACTGAAGCTTTCTTT
D: NA; size: few; J: TRBJ2-1; V: TRBV28; CDR3: CASSLKPISWQFF; DNA: TGTGCCAGCAGTTTAAAACCTATAAGCTGGCAGTTCTTC
D: TRBD2; size: NA; J: TRBJ2-5; V: TRBV28; CDR3: CAITGTSGSGPQYF; DNA: TGTGCCATTACCGGGACTAGCGGGAGCGGTCCCCAGTACTTC
D: TRBD1; size: NA; J: TRBJ1-2; V: TRBV7-3; CDR3: CASSLRDRVGYTF; DNA: TGTGCCAGCAGCCTCCGGGACAGGGTCGGCTACACCTTC
D: TRBD1; size: few; J: TRBJ1-2; V: TRBV6-5; CDR3: CASRTDRVDGYTF; DNA: TGTGCCAGCAGGACCGACAGGGTAGATGGCTACACCTTC
D: TRBD1; size: NA; J: TRBJ1-5; V: TRBV19; CDR3: CASSVTGGGQPQHF; DNA: TGTGCCAGTAGCGTAACAGGGGGCGGTCAGCCCCAGCATTTT
D: TRBD2; size: few; J: TRBJ2-5; V: TRBV30; CDR3: CAWSVTSGRETQYF; DNA: TGTGCCTGGAGTGTGACTAGCGGGAGAGAGACCCAGTACTTC
D: NA; size: NA; J: TRBJ2-7; V: TRBV7-9; CDR3: CASSLAETGMEQYF; DNA: TGTGCCAGCAGCTTAGCCGAAACAGGGATGGAACAGTACTTC
D: NA; size: NA; J: TRBJ1-5; V: TRBV5-6; CDR3: CASSLAISQPQHF; DNA: TGTGCCAGCAGCTTGGCCATCAGTCAGCCCCAGCATTTT
D: NA; size: few; J: TRBJ2-1; V: TRBV18; CDR3: CASSQGIDNEQFF; DNA: TGTGCCAGCTCACAGGGGATTGACAATGAGCAGTTCTTC
D: NA; size: few; J: TRBJ2-6; V: TRBV6-6; CDR3: CASRGSSGANVLTF; DNA: TGTGCCAGCCGGGGGAGCTCTGGGGCCAACGTCCTGACTTTC
D: TRBD2; size: NA; J: TRBJ2-7; V: TRBV6-8; CDR3: CASSYRTSGAYEQYF; DNA: TGTGCCAGCAGTTACCGGACTAGCGGGGCCTACGAGCAGTACTTC